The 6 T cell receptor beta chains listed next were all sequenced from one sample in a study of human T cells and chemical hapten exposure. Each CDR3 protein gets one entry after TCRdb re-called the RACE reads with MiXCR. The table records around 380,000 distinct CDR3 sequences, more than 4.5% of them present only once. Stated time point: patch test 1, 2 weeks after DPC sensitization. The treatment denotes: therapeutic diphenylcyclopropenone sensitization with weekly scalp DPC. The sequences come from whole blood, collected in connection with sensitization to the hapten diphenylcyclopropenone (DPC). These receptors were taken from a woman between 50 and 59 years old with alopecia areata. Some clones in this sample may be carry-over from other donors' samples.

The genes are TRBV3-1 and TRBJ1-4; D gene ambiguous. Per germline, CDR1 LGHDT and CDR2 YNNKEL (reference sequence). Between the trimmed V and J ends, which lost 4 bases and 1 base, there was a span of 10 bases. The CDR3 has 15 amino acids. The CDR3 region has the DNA TGTGCCAGCAGCCGCAACGGAGTAACTAATGAAAAACTGTTTTTT. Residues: CASSRNGVTNEKLFF. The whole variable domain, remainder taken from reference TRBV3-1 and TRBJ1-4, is DTAVSQTPKYLVTQMGNDKSIKCEQNLGHDTMYWYKQDSKKFLKIMFSYNNKELIINETVPNRFSPKSPDKAHLNLHINSLELGDSAVYFCASSRNGVTNEKLFFGSGTQLSVL.

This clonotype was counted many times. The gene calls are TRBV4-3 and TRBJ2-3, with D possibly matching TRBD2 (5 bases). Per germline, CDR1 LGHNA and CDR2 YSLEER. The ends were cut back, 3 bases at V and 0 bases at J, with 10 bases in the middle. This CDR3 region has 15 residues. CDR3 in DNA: TGCGCCAGCAGCCACGCGGGTTTTAGCACAGATACGCAGTATTTT. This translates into CASSHAGFSTDTQYF.

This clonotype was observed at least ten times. DNA of the CDR3: TGTGCCAGCAGCTTACGCTGGCAAGAGACCCAGTACTTC. Amino acid sequence: CASSLRWQETQYF. The V call is TRBV7-2, the J call TRBJ2-5; D ambiguous. Looked up from germline, CDR1 is SGHTA and CDR2 is FQGNSA. This CDR3 is 13 amino acids long. Trimming took off 2 bases at V and 2 bases at J, with 6 bases between the two ends.

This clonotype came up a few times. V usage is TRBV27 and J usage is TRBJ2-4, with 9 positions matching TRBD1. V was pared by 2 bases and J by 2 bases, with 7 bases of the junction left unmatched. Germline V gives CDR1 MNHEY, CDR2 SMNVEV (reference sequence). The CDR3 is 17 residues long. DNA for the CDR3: TGTGCCAGCAGTTTAGGGGGACAGGGCGGTCCCAAAAACATTCAGTACTTC. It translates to CASSLGGQGGPKNIQYF.

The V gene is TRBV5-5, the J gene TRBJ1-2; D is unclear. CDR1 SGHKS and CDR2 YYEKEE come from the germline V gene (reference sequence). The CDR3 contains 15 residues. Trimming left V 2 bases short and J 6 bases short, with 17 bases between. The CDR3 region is CASSLGRQRRDGYTF. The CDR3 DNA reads TGTGCCAGCAGCTTAGGGAGGCAGCGACGCGATGGCTACACCTTC.

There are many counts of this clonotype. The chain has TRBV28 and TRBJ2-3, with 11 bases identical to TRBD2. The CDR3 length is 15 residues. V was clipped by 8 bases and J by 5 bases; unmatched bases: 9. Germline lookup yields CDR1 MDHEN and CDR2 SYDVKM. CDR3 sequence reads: CASASGRWGGDTQYF. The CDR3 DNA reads TGTGCCAGCGCTAGCGGGAGGTGGGGTGGAGATACGCAGTATTTT.